The 9 T cell receptor beta chains in this list originate from one sample, sequenced in a study of Ad26.COV2.S vaccination and SARS-CoV-2 variants. Sample treatment: 19 received Ad26.COV2.S at low or high dose, single or two shots; roughly five received placebo; per-sample allocation not given. Material that was analyzed had been drawn on day 63 after the first vaccine or placebo injection. This table comes from immunoSEQ multiplex PCR, and its TCRdb copy is limited to in-frame clones, with some not included. The table shows under 500,000 clones, with around 92% occurring only once. This specimen consisted of peripheral blood, obtained in a trial of Ad26.COV2.S vaccine versus placebo. The receptors were gathered from a person aged 18-60 years who received the Ad26.COV2.S COVID-19 vaccine or a placebo.

CDR3 residues: CASSWGIQETQYF. The CDR3 DNA is TGTGCCAGCTCATGGGGGATCCAAGAGACCCAGTACTTC. The V call is TRBV18, the J call TRBJ2-5; the D call may be TRBD1 or TRBD2 (5 bases each). This CDR3 region has 13 residues. Germline V lookup: CDR1 KGHSH, CDR2 LQKENI. Trimming stripped 5 bases from V and 1 base from J, with 8 bases between.

This chain joins TRBV3-1 (or the pseudogene TRBV3-2) and TRBJ2-7; D unresolved. Germline CDR1 and CDR2: LGHDT and YNNKEL (reference sequence). The CDR3 has 18 amino acids. V lost 4 bases, J lost 9 bases, and 31 bases lay in between. For the CDR3, the DNA is TGTGCCAGCAGCCGAAGTCCAACCGCTACCCACCTGGGCCCCGGGCAGTACTTC. Protein product: CASSRSPTATHLGPGQYF.

The chain recombines TRBV7-9 with TRBJ1-1, with D possibly matching TRBD1 (5 bases). Looked up from germline, CDR1 is SEHNR and CDR2 is FQNEAQ (reference sequence). V was cut by 7 bases and J by 5 bases, with 20 bases left in between. The CDR3 runs to 15 residues. CDR3 DNA: TGTGCCAGCACCAACCAGATAGGGGCGCGGACTGAAGCTTTCTTT. Amino acid sequence: CASTNQIGARTEAFF.

The chain couples TRBV27 to TRBJ2-2; no clear D gene. The germline V and J ends were trimmed by 4 bases and 1 base, with 7 bases remaining between them. CDR1 and CDR2 (germline): MNHEY, SMNVEV (reference sequence). The CDR3 covers 14 residues. CDR3 coding DNA: TGTGCCAGCAGTTACCGACGGAACACCGGGGAGCTGTTTTTT. Translated, it gives CASSYRRNTGELFF.

V is TRBV2 and J is TRBJ2-5, with D unresolved. The V and J ends lost 6 bases and 2 bases respectively, with 10 bases between them. Germline V gene lookup returns CDR1 SNHLY and CDR2 FYNNEI. The CDR3 extends over 13 amino acids. The CDR3 region is CASSRSLQETQYF. CDR3 DNA: TGTGCCAGCAGCCGGTCCTTACAAGAGACCCAGTACTTC.

The chain joins TRBV24-1 to TRBJ2-2; D is unclear. From germline, CDR1 is KGHDR and CDR2 SFDVKD. The CDR3 runs 13 residues. Trimming stripped 1 base from V and 4 bases from J, with 3 bases between. This chain's CDR3 is CATSDFRTGELFF. The CDR3 nucleotides are TGTGCCACCAGTGATTTCCGCACCGGGGAGCTGTTTTTT.

This CDR3 is CASSLVDRGTDTQYF. CDR3 nucleotides: TGTGCCAGCAGCTTAGTTGACAGGGGTACAGATACGCAGTATTTT. The rearrangement links TRBV7-6 to TRBJ2-3, with 8 bases fitting TRBD1. There are 15 residues in the CDR3. Germline assignment: CDR1 SGHVS and CDR2 FNYEAQ. Trimming took 1 base from V and 3 from J; bases not matched to a gene: 3.

The chain combines TRBV2 with TRBJ2-5, with TRBD2 matching 11 bases. Germline assignment: CDR1 SNHLY and CDR2 FYNNEI. The CDR3 is 13 amino acids. V lost 4 bases and J lost 5; bases outside the gene matches: 0. The CDR3 nucleotides are TGTGCCAGCAGTGGGACTAGCGGGGAGACCCAGTACTTC. As protein: CASSGTSGETQYF.

The chain employs TRBV21-1 and TRBJ2-3; TRBD2 is the table's D call, not checked against the DNA. TRBV21-1 is a listed pseudogene. This CDR3 has 18 amino acids. The CDR3 is CASSNGTGGPTRTDTQYF. The CDR3 coding sequence is TGTGCCAGCAGCAATGGTACCGGGGGGCCCACTAGAACAGATACGCAGTATTTT.